This T cell receptor beta chain was recorded in a study of blood T cell repertoires in COVID-19. Germline V lookup: CDR1 SNHLY, CDR2 FYNNEI. The CDR3 is 14 residues long. V gave up 5 bases and J gave up 0 bases, with 7 bases separating them. The count of this clone is one. This table comes from immunoSEQ multiplex PCR, and its TCRdb copy is limited to in-frame clones, with some not included. The sample carries about 180,000 clones, over 75% recorded once. It was during active infection that Seattle patients were enrolled and then longitudinally followed. Sequencing used peripheral blood. The chain links TRBV2 to TRBJ1-4, with unresolved D. The receptor was isolated from a person aged 70 to 80 with COVID-19, enrolled during active disease. The CDR3 DNA follows: TGTGCCAGCAGTACGCGGTCAACTAATGAAAAACTGTTTTTT. Its protein is CASSTRSTNEKLFF.